Here is one TCR beta chain with its context. This clonotype was counted many times. Its antigen is not yet known. No quality values exist for individual bases; no much larger clone is one base distant. TCR beta CDR3 regions were amplified from RNA transcripts. The TCR CDR3 was subjected to a first round of RT-PCR using the HTBI primer set and the Qiagen OneStep RT-PCR kit. A second multiplex PCR round built the libraries, followed by size selection and purification. Libraries were sequenced paired-end with 100 bp reads on an Illumina HiSeq2000. The paper's data handling went like this. SOAPnuke was used to process the raw data, throwing out any read that contained adapters or uncalled bases, had a mean Phred below 15, or lacked an exact constant-primer or identifier match. High-quality paired reads were merged with COPE v1.2.5, and unique nucleotide sequences were defined as clonotypes. MiTCR v1.1 was used to align clonotypes to the IMGT TRBV, TRBD and TRBJ reference segments. The analysis was restricted to V-J combinations with a frequency above 0.0001, which together covered 98% to 99.2% of the repertoires. The TCS score was defined as F50 (clonal expansion) divided by E x V (chaos), with BLOSUM62-based TCRdist calculated between CDR3 peptides within each V-J. Welch's t-statistics and random forest reduced 514 V-J features to fewer than 15, which were used in a naive Bayes classifier (R e1071). The Morisita-Horn index was used to measure how similar the thyroid and blood repertoires were. TCRdb trimmed public reads at Q25 via fastp, called clones via MiXCR and kept in-frame beta chains. CDR3 protein duplicates are merged, each entry listing the most common genes and DNA. The V and J calls here are based on TCRdb, not the publication. For this sample there are 550,000 to 600,000 distinct CDR3 sequences; around 45% appear just once. Of the sample, about 20% is held by the ten largest clones.

The CDR3, cysteine through phenylalanine, is 14 amino acids long. Of all the DNA, just the CDR3 is kept, 42 bases in frame from base 1. CDR1 and CDR2 are read off the germline V gene as SGDLS and YYNGEE. Relative to germline, V is 4 bases shorter and J is 3 bases shorter, with 14 bases between their ends. The record originates from a study of T cells in Graves' hyperthyroidism and ophthalmopathy (dated 2019 in TCRdb). About the study as a whole: A discovery cohort of about a hundred patients, 43 with Graves' ophthalmopathy and about 58 with stable Graves' hyperthyroidism, was used to find distinguishing TCR V-J signatures. The study also compared thyroid tissue and blood T-cell repertoires from several Graves' hyperthyroidism patients. Once sampling was done, hyperthyroidism patients were given methimazole at a starting dose of 30 mg daily, whereas ophthalmopathy patients were given high-dose intravenous methylprednisolone. The 90 to 100 discovery patients were randomly split 7:3 into training and test sets. An independent validation cohort of about 19 hyperthyroidism patients and 17 patients who later progressed to ophthalmopathy tested prospective prediction of ophthalmopathy. The paper reports TCR Vbeta CDR3 sequencing of some 140 peripheral blood samples: 40 to 45 ophthalmopathy, some 80 hyperthyroidism and some 17 progressor patients. General findings and caveats noted by the study authors: A model built on a 13 V-J signature distinguished ophthalmopathy from stable hyperthyroidism, reaching around 88% sensitivity and approximately 83% specificity in cross-validation and 80%/75% in testing. During validation, the model predicted progression to ophthalmopathy a median of about 5.9 months ahead of onset, with roughly 65% sensitivity and around 73% specificity. No statistical method was used to fix the sample size in advance, and group allocation was not hidden from the investigators. Most expanded thyroid clonotypes (frequency above 0.001) were also found in blood, which suggests that blood repertoires may mirror thyroid immune responses.

Any patient with an uncontrolled infection, another autoimmune disease, pregnancy or lactation was excluded. Diagnoses relied on clinical symptoms, serum thyroxine and TRAb, thyroid ultrasound and orbital computed tomography. Total RNA was extracted with Trizol reagent, and quality was checked on an Agilent 2100 Bioanalyzer. This sequence was found in an adult woman with Graves' disease, either hyperthyroidism or ophthalmopathy (not recorded which). Sequencing was performed on peripheral blood or thyroid tissue (not recorded which). The rearranged chain carries TRBV9 and TRBJ2-7; D gene: possibly TRBD2, on 5 matching bases. The CDR3 in this case is CASSPSGRLYEQYF. The nucleotide sequence reads TGTGCCAGCAGCCCCAGCGGACGACTCTACGAGCAGTACTTC.